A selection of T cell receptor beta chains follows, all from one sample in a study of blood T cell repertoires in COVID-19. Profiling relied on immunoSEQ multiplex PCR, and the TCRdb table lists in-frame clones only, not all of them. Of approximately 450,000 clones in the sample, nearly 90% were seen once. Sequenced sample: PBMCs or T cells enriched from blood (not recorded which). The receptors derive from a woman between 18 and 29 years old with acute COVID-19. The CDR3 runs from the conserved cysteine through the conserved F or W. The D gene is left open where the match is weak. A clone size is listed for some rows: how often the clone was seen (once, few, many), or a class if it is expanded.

cdr3_aa: CASRPRGTVNEKLFF; cdr3_nt: TGTGCCAGCAGACCCCGCGGGACAGTGAATGAAAAACTGTTTTTT; clone_size: NA; v_call: TRBV6-5; j_call: TRBJ1-4; d_call: TRBD1
cdr3_aa: CASSQEGGAIGDEQYF; cdr3_nt: TGCGCCAGCAGCCAAGAGGGCGGGGCCATCGGGGACGAGCAGTACTTC; clone_size: NA; v_call: TRBV4-3; j_call: TRBJ2-7; d_call: NA
cdr3_aa: CASSLMKGAQYGYTF; cdr3_nt: TGTGCCAGCAGTTTAATGAAGGGGGCTCAATATGGCTACACCTTC; clone_size: NA; v_call: TRBV2; j_call: TRBJ1-2; d_call: TRBD1
cdr3_aa: CASSETPAVSYGYTF; cdr3_nt: TGTGCCAGCAGTGAAACTCCCGCCGTGAGCTATGGCTACACCTTC; clone_size: NA; v_call: TRBV6-4; j_call: TRBJ1-2; d_call: NA
cdr3_aa: CASHGGPRNNEQFF; cdr3_nt: TGTGCCAGCCATGGAGGGCCGCGGAACAATGAGCAGTTCTTC; clone_size: few; v_call: TRBV28; j_call: TRBJ2-1; d_call: NA
cdr3_aa: CASSSSITQYF; cdr3_nt: TGTGCCAGCAGTTCCAGTATTACGCAGTATTTT; clone_size: NA; v_call: TRBV12-3/TRBV12-4; j_call: TRBJ2-3; d_call: NA
cdr3_aa: CATGSGGSYEQYF; cdr3_nt: TGTGCCACCGGCTCAGGGGGGTCCTACGAGCAGTACTTC; clone_size: NA; v_call: TRBV24-1; j_call: TRBJ2-7; d_call: NA
cdr3_aa: CASSLRRGRGDGYTF; cdr3_nt: TGTGCCAGCAGTTTAAGGCGGGGGCGAGGGGATGGCTACACCTTC; clone_size: NA; v_call: TRBV28; j_call: TRBJ1-2; d_call: NA
cdr3_aa: CASSSRGLQGRHSYEQYF; cdr3_nt: TGCGCCAGCAGCTCCCGTGGATTACAGGGACGGCATTCGTACGAGCAGTACTTC; clone_size: NA; v_call: TRBV4-1; j_call: TRBJ2-7; d_call: NA
cdr3_aa: CASRGQMNTEAFF; cdr3_nt: TGTGCCAGCAGGGGACAGATGAACACTGAAGCTTTCTTT; clone_size: NA; v_call: TRBV28; j_call: TRBJ1-1; d_call: TRBD1
cdr3_aa: CASSFDRVNTEAFF; cdr3_nt: TGTGCCAGCAGCTTCGACAGGGTGAACACTGAAGCTTTCTTT; clone_size: NA; v_call: TRBV7-8; j_call: TRBJ1-1; d_call: TRBD1
cdr3_aa: CASSFAGGRDTQYF; cdr3_nt: TGTGCCAGCAGTTTTGCGGGGGGGAGGGATACGCAGTATTTT; clone_size: few; v_call: TRBV27; j_call: TRBJ2-3; d_call: TRBD2
cdr3_aa: CASSPYYSGMDNEKLFF; cdr3_nt: TGTGCCAGCAGCCCCTATTATTCAGGGATGGATAATGAAAAACTGTTTTTT; clone_size: NA; v_call: TRBV7-9; j_call: TRBJ1-4; d_call: NA
cdr3_aa: CASSLGASYGYTF; cdr3_nt: TGTGCCAGCAGCTTAGGGGCTTCCTATGGCTACACCTTC; clone_size: NA; v_call: TRBV5-5; j_call: TRBJ1-2; d_call: NA
cdr3_aa: CASSQDGQGEVHEQFF; cdr3_nt: TGCGCCAGCAGCCAAGACGGACAGGGGGAGGTCCATGAGCAGTTCTTC; clone_size: once; v_call: TRBV4-3; j_call: TRBJ2-1; d_call: TRBD1
cdr3_aa: CASSQDLWGMDEKLFF; cdr3_nt: TGCGCCAGCAGCCAAGATCTTTGGGGCATGGATGAAAAACTGTTTTTT; clone_size: NA; v_call: TRBV4-3; j_call: TRBJ1-4; d_call: NA
cdr3_aa: CASSFQTSGDPDTQYF; cdr3_nt: TGTGCCAGCAGCTTTCAGACTAGCGGGGACCCAGATACGCAGTATTTT; clone_size: NA; v_call: TRBV13; j_call: TRBJ2-3; d_call: TRBD2
cdr3_aa: CASSLYRANYGYTF; cdr3_nt: TGTGCCAGCAGTTTATACAGGGCTAACTATGGCTACACCTTC; clone_size: NA; v_call: TRBV6-5; j_call: TRBJ1-2; d_call: NA
cdr3_aa: CASRESTSGMGETQYF; cdr3_nt: TGCGCCAGCAGGGAATCGACTAGCGGGATGGGGGAGACCCAGTACTTC; clone_size: NA; v_call: TRBV10-2; j_call: TRBJ2-5; d_call: TRBD2
cdr3_aa: CSVLDSLLNEKLFF; cdr3_nt: TGCAGCGTTTTGGACAGCCTTCTCAATGAAAAACTGTTTTTT; clone_size: NA; v_call: TRBV29-1; j_call: TRBJ1-4; d_call: NA
cdr3_aa: CASSRGVNYEQYF; cdr3_nt: TGTGCCAGCAGCCGGGGAGTGAACTACGAGCAGTACTTC; clone_size: NA; v_call: TRBV7-6; j_call: TRBJ2-7; d_call: NA
cdr3_aa: CASSEVGQGVPGGYGYTF; cdr3_nt: TGTGCCAGCAGTGAAGTCGGACAGGGGGTGCCTGGGGGCTATGGCTACACCTTC; clone_size: once; v_call: TRBV25-1; j_call: TRBJ1-2; d_call: TRBD1
cdr3_aa: CASSIGTSGNNEQFF; cdr3_nt: TGTGCCAGCAGCATCGGGACTAGCGGGAACAATGAGCAGTTCTTC; clone_size: NA; v_call: TRBV11-2; j_call: TRBJ2-1; d_call: TRBD2
cdr3_aa: CASSSARQGSGANVLTF; cdr3_nt: TGTGCCAGCAGCTCGGCCCGACAGGGATCCGGGGCCAACGTCCTGACTTTC; clone_size: NA; v_call: TRBV7-3; j_call: TRBJ2-6; d_call: TRBD1
cdr3_aa: CASTPGGGSGEQFF; cdr3_nt: TGTGCCAGCACGCCAGGAGGTGGGAGTGGTGAGCAGTTCTTC; clone_size: NA; v_call: TRBV3-1/TRBV3-2; j_call: TRBJ2-1; d_call: NA
cdr3_aa: CASSDRVGETQYF; cdr3_nt: TGCGCCAGCAGTGACAGGGTTGGAGAGACCCAGTACTTC; clone_size: few; v_call: TRBV10-1; j_call: TRBJ2-5; d_call: NA
cdr3_aa: CASSLPSDSFDSGNTIYF; cdr3_nt: TGTGCCAGCAGCTTACCCTCGGACAGTTTCGACTCTGGAAACACCATATATTTT; clone_size: NA; v_call: TRBV7-6; j_call: TRBJ1-3; d_call: NA
cdr3_aa: CASSQTPDQPQHF; cdr3_nt: TGTGCCAGCAGCCAGACTCCGGATCAGCCCCAGCATTTT; clone_size: NA; v_call: TRBV3-1/TRBV3-2; j_call: TRBJ1-5; d_call: NA
cdr3_aa: CASSDWTGSAEAFF; cdr3_nt: TGCGCCAGCAGCGACTGGACGGGGAGCGCTGAAGCTTTCTTT; clone_size: NA; v_call: TRBV5-1; j_call: TRBJ1-1; d_call: NA
cdr3_aa: CASSTTGLRGYTF; cdr3_nt: TGTGCCAGCAGCACCACAGGGCTAAGAGGCTACACCTTC; clone_size: once; v_call: TRBV5-4; j_call: TRBJ1-2; d_call: NA
cdr3_aa: CASSIEFLGDRPFYNEQFF; cdr3_nt: TGTGCCAGTAGTATTGAGTTTTTGGGCGATAGACCCTTTTACAATGAGCAGTTCTTC; clone_size: NA; v_call: TRBV19; j_call: TRBJ2-1; d_call: NA